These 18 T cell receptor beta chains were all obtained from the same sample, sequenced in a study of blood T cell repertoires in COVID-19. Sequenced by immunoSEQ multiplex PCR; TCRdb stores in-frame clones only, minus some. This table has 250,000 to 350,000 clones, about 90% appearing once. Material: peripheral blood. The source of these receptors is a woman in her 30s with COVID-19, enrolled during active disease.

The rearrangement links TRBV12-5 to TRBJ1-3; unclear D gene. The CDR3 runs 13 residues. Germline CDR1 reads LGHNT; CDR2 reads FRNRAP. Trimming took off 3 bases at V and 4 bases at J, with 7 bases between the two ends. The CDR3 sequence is CASGFGEGNTIYF. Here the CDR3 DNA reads TGTGCTAGTGGTTTTGGGGAGGGAAACACCATATATTTT.

CDR3 sequence: CASSQVPGNAGELFF. CDR3 in DNA: TGTGCCAGCAGCCAAGTTCCGGGAAATGCCGGGGAGCTGTTTTTT. V usage is TRBV14 and J usage is TRBJ2-2; tentatively, D is TRBD2 (5 bases). V shed 1 base and J shed 6 bases, with 12 bases lying between them. CDR1 is SGHDN, CDR2 FVKESK, per germline. This CDR3 has 15 residues.

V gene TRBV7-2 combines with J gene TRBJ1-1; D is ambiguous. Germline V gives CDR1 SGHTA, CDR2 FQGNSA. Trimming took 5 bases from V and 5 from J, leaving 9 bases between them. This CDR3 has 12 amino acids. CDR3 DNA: TGTGCCAGCAGCCCCGAGTGGACTGAAGCTTTCTTT. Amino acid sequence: CASSPEWTEAFF.

Here the CDR3 DNA reads TGTGCCAGCAGTGACATCGGGAACTACGAGCAGTACTTC. Amino acid sequence: CASSDIGNYEQYF. This chain joins TRBV6-1 and TRBJ2-7; possibly TRBD2 for D (5 bases). Trimming removed 3 bases at V and 3 bases at J, with 9 bases between. Germline V gene lookup returns CDR1 MNHNS and CDR2 SASEGT. CDR3 length: 13 residues.

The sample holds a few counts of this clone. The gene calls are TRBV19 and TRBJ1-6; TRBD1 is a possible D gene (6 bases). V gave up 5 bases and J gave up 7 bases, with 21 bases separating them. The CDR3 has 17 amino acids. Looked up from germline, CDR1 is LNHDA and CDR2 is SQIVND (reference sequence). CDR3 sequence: CASSARRSGTPNSPLHF. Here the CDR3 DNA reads TGTGCCAGTAGTGCCCGAAGGTCCGGGACACCCAATTCACCCCTCCACTTT.

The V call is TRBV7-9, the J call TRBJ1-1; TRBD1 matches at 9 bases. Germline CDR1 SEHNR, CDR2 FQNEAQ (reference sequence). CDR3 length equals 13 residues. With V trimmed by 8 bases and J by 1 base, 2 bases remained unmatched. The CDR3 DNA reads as TGTGCCAGCCGGGACAGGGCGAACACTGAAGCTTTCTTT. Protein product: CASRDRANTEAFF.

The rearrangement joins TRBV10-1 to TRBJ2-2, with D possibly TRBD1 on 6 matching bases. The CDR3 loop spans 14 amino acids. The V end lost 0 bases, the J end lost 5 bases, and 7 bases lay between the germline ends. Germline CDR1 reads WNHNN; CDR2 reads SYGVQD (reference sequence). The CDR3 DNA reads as TGCGCCAGCAGTGAGTCGAGGGGGACCGGGGAGCTGTTTTTT. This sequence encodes CASSESRGTGELFF.

CDR3 residues: CAWSVRADILHNSPLHF. CDR3 nucleotides: TGTGCCTGGAGTGTACGGGCGGACATCCTTCATAATTCACCCCTCCACTTT. The J gene is TRBJ1-6, the V gene TRBV30; tentative D call: TRBD1 (5 bases). Trimming took 0 bases from V and 5 from J, leaving 17 bases between them. The CDR3 spans 17 residues. Germline V gene lookup returns CDR1 GTSNPN and CDR2 SVGIG (reference sequence). The whole variable domain, remainder taken from reference TRBV30 and TRBJ1-6, is SQTIHQWPATLVQPVGSPLSLECTVEGTSNPNLYWYRQAAGRGLQLLFYSVGIGQISSEVPQNLSASRPQDRQFILSSKKLLLSDSGFYLCAWSVRADILHNSPLHFGNGTRLTVT.

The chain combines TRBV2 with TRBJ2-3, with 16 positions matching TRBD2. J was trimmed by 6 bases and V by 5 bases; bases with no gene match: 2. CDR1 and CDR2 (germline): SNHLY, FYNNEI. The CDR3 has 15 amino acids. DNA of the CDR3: TGTGCCAGCAGTACGGGACTAGCGGGAGGGGATACGCAGTATTTT. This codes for CASSTGLAGGDTQYF.

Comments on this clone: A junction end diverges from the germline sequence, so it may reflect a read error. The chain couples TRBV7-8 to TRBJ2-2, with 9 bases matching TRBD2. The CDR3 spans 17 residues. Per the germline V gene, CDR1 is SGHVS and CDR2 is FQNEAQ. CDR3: CASSLVVAGAKTGELFF. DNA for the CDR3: TGTGCCAGCAGCTTAGTAGTAGCGGGGGCGAAGACCGGGGAGCTGTTTTTT.

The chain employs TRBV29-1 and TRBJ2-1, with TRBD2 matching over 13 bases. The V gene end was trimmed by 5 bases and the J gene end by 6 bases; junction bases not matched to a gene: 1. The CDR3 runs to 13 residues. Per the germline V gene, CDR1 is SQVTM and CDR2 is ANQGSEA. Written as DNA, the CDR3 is TGCAGCGTTCGGACTAGCGGGAGCAATGAGCAGTTCTTC. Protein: CSVRTSGSNEQFF.

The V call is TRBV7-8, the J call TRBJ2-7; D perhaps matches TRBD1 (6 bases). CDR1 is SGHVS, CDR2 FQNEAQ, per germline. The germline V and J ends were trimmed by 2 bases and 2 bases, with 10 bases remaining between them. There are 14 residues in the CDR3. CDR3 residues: CASSLHTGTYEQYF. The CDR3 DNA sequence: TGTGCCAGCAGCTTACATACAGGGACCTACGAGCAGTACTTC.

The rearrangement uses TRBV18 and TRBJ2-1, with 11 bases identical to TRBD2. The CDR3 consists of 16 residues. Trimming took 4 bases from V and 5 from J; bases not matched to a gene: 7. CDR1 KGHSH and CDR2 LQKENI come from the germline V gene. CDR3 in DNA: TGTGCCAGCTCACACGCTAGCGGGAGGACGAACAATGAGCAGTTCTTC. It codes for CASSHASGRTNNEQFF.

Written as DNA, the CDR3 is TGTGCCACCAGCTCCAGCAGAGCGCCTAATGAAAAACTGTTTTTT. Encoded protein: CATSSSRAPNEKLFF. The chain employs TRBV15 and TRBJ1-4; D remains ambiguous. V was cut by 5 bases and J by 3 bases, with 13 bases left in between. Germline V gene data show CDR1 as LNHNV and CDR2 as YYDKDF (reference sequence). There are 15 residues in the CDR3.

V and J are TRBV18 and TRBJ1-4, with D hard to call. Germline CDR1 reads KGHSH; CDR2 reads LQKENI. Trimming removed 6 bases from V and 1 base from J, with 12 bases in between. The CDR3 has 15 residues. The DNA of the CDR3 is TGTGCCAGCTCGCAACAGACTAAAACTAATGAAAAACTGTTTTTT. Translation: CASSQQTKTNEKLFF.

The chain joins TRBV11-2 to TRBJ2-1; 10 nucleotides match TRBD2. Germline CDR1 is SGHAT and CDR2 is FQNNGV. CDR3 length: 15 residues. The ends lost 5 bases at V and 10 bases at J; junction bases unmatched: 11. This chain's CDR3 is CASSAGLARGGEQFF. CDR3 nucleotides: TGTGCCAGCAGCGCGGGACTAGCGAGAGGGGGGGAGCAGTTCTTC.

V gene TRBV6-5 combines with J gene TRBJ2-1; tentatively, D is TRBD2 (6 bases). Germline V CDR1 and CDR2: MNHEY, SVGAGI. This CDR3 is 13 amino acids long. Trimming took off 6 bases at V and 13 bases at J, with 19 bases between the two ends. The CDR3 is CASRLGTGSLQFF. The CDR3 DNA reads TGTGCCAGCAGGCTTGGGACTGGGTCCCTCCAGTTCTTC.

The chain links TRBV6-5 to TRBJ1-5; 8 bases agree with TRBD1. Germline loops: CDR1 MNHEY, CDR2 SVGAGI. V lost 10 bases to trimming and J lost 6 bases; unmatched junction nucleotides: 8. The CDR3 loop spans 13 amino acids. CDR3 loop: CATSGRGRQPQHF. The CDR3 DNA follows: TGTGCCACCTCGGGCAGGGGGCGTCAGCCCCAGCATTTT.